The clone carrying this TCR beta chain was observed once. Its target is unknown. These data come from a study of T cells in Graves' hyperthyroidism and ophthalmopathy. Exclusion followed for patients with uncontrolled infection, other autoimmune disease, pregnancy or lactation. Used for diagnoses were clinical symptoms, serum thyroxine and TRAb, thyroid ultrasound and orbital computed tomography. Amplification of TCR beta CDR3 regions used RNA as the template. First-round RT-PCR of the TCR CDR3 relied on the HTBI primer set. TCRdb reanalysed the multiplex PCR reads using MiXCR and keeps one entry per CDR3 protein. The data contain a few hundred thousand distinct CDR3 sequences, 22% of them seen just once; the ten biggest clones take up 49%. Overall study findings and caveats: Blood samples included most of the expanded thyroid clonotypes exceeding 0.001.

This CDR3 spans 15 amino acids. V gave up 5 bases and J gave up 5 bases; unmatched junction bases: 9. Sequences were obtained from blood. The sequence was collected from a woman in her 70s with Graves' ophthalmopathy. The chain joins TRBV12-3 or TRBV12-4 to TRBJ2-7; 10 bases agree with TRBD2. CDR3 protein: CASSQAGGPLNEQYF. The CDR3 DNA reads as TGTGCCAGCAGTCAAGCGGGAGGGCCTCTAAACGAGCAGTACTTC.